Each of the 13 T cell receptor beta chains below was sequenced from the same sample in a study of blood T cell repertoires in COVID-19. Assay: immunoSEQ multiplex PCR; the TCRdb copy retains only in-frame clones and omits some. This sample has more than 200,000 clones, with around 90% found just once. Sequenced material: PBMCs or T cells enriched from blood (not recorded which). The receptors stem from a woman in her 30s with acute COVID-19.

This chain connects TRBV19 to TRBJ1-4; the match to TRBD1 covers 7 bases. CDR3 length: 15 residues. J gave up 0 bases and V 4 bases, and 2 bases lay outside the gene matches. CDR1 is LNHDA and CDR2 is SQIVND in the germline V gene (reference sequence). The CDR3 region is CASSTGTATNEKLFF. CDR3 nucleotides: TGTGCCAGTAGTACCGGGACAGCAACTAATGAAAAACTGTTTTTT.

The chain joins TRBV28 to TRBJ1-2; D is undetermined. Per the germline V gene, CDR1 is MDHEN and CDR2 is SYDVKM. This CDR3 has 13 amino acids. V shed 1 base and J shed 5 bases, with 8 bases lying between them. Written as DNA, the CDR3 is TGTGCCAGCAGTTTATCCTTAATATATGGCTACACCTTC. Translation gives CASSLSLIYGYTF.

V usage is TRBV6-5 and J usage is TRBJ1-2; TRBD1 is a possible D gene (5 bases). With 0 bases removed from V and 2 bases from J, the gap between germline ends came to 10 bases. The germline gives CDR1 MNHEY, CDR2 SVGAGI. This CDR3 contains 15 residues. Here the CDR3 DNA reads TGTGCCAGCAGTTACTCGGGGCGGTCGAACTATGGCTACACCTTC. Translating it yields CASSYSGRSNYGYTF.

The chain employs TRBV28 and TRBJ2-7; D is ambiguous. V dropped 5 bases and J dropped 6 bases, with 8 bases sitting between them. The CDR3 covers 11 residues. Per the germline V gene, CDR1 is MDHEN and CDR2 is SYDVKM. The DNA for the CDR3 is TGTGCCAGCAGTCTACTCGTCGAGCAGTACTTC. This gives the protein CASSLLVEQYF.

The chain carries TRBV28 and TRBJ2-3; D is uncertain. With 3 bases removed from V and 2 bases from J, the gap between germline ends came to 15 bases. The CDR3 spans 16 residues. Germline V gene data show CDR1 as MDHEN and CDR2 as SYDVKM. CDR3 loop: CASSFQVPGHTDTQYF. In nucleotides, the CDR3 is TGTGCCAGCAGTTTTCAGGTCCCAGGCCACACAGATACGCAGTATTTT. Variable domain in full (rest from reference TRBV28 and TRBJ2-3): DVKVTQSSRYLVKRTGEKVFLECVQDMDHENMFWYRQDPGLGLRLIYFSYDVKMKEKGDIPEGYSVSREKKERFSLILESASTNQTSMYLCASSFQVPGHTDTQYFGPGTRLTVL.

The CDR3 reads CASSTRLKRGEYTPDTDTQYF. CDR3 bases: TGTGCCAGTAGTACCCGTTTGAAGCGGGGGGAATATACCCCTGACACAGATACGCAGTATTTT. The chain links TRBV19 to TRBJ2-3, with 9 bases identical to TRBD2. V gave up 4 bases and J gave up 2 bases; unmatched junction bases: 22. Germline V gene data show CDR1 as LNHDA and CDR2 as SQIVND (reference sequence). The CDR3 runs 21 residues. The full variable domain, its missing parts supplied by reference TRBV19 and TRBJ2-3, is DGGITQSPKYLFRKEGQNVTLSCEQNLNHDAMYWYRQDPGQGLRLIYYSQIVNDFQKGDIAEGYSVSREKKESFPLTVTSAQKNPTAFYLCASSTRLKRGEYTPDTDTQYFGPGTRLTVL.

This chain connects TRBV5-1 to TRBJ1-1; 10 bases are shared with TRBD1. V shed 4 bases and J 1 base; nucleotides not matched to a gene: 4. The length of the CDR3 is 15 residues. Germline V gene lookup returns CDR1 SGHRS and CDR2 YFSETQ. The CDR3 protein is CASSVDRGRNTEAFF. CDR3 nucleotides: TGCGCCAGCAGCGTGGACAGGGGGAGGAACACTGAAGCTTTCTTT.

The V and J genes are TRBV19 and TRBJ1-4; D is possibly TRBD1 (5 bases). This CDR3 is 14 amino acids long. Trimming took 6 bases from V and 7 from J, leaving 15 bases between them. Germline V gene data show CDR1 as LNHDA and CDR2 as SQIVND (reference sequence). The CDR3 bases are TGTGCCAGTAGCCACGGGGGGAGGCCTGAAAAACTGTTTTTT. The encoded protein is CASSHGGRPEKLFF.

The chain recombines TRBV7-2 with TRBJ2-1, with D unresolved. The germline V gene has CDR1 SGHTA and CDR2 FQGNSA. The ends were cut back, 5 bases at V and 9 bases at J, with 11 bases in the middle. CDR3 length: 12 amino acids. The CDR3 loop is CASSIQRSEQFF. Here the CDR3 DNA reads TGTGCCAGCAGCATCCAACGGAGTGAGCAGTTCTTC. Combining the CDR3 with reference TRBV7-2 and TRBJ2-1 gives the whole variable domain GAGVSQSPSNKVTEKGKDVELRCDPISGHTALYWYRQSLGQGLEFLIYFQGNSAPDKSGLPSDRFSAERTGGSVSTLTIQRTQQEDSAVYLCASSIQRSEQFFGPGTRLTVL.

The gene calls are TRBV5-4 and TRBJ2-1; TRBD2 matches 16 bases. Germline V lookup: CDR1 SGHNT, CDR2 YYREEE (reference sequence). The V segment lost 3 bases and the J segment 7 bases; nucleotides outside the gene matches: 1. The CDR3 spans 15 residues. CDR3: CASSWGLAGGNEQFF. The CDR3 bases are TGTGCCAGCAGCTGGGGACTAGCGGGGGGGAATGAGCAGTTCTTC.

The genes are TRBV18 and TRBJ1-2; 11 nucleotides match TRBD1. V shed 3 bases and J 8 bases; nucleotides not matched to a gene: 5. This CDR3 is built from 14 residues. Germline CDR1 reads KGHSH; CDR2 reads LQKENI. This CDR3 is CASSPGQGAEGYTF. DNA for the CDR3: TGTGCCAGCTCACCTGGACAGGGGGCGGAGGGCTACACCTTC.

V is TRBV28 and J is TRBJ2-3; 7 bases are shared with TRBD1. Trimming at V came to 4 bases and at J to 0 bases, leaving 4 bases not matched to a gene. Looked up from germline, CDR1 is MDHEN and CDR2 is SYDVKM. CDR3 length: 15 residues. CDR3 in amino acids: CASSSGGISTDTQYF. The CDR3 DNA reads as TGTGCCAGCAGTTCAGGGGGTATTAGCACAGATACGCAGTATTTT. Variable domain in full (rest from reference TRBV28 and TRBJ2-3): DVKVTQSSRYLVKRTGEKVFLECVQDMDHENMFWYRQDPGLGLRLIYFSYDVKMKEKGDIPEGYSVSREKKERFSLILESASTNQTSMYLCASSSGGISTDTQYFGPGTRLTVL.

V and J are TRBV5-4 and TRBJ1-1; no definite D call. The CDR3 consists of 12 residues. The V gene lost 3 bases and the J gene lost 3 bases, with 6 bases spanning the gap. Germline CDR1 and CDR2: SGHNT and YYREEE (reference sequence). CDR3 bases: TGTGCCAGCAGCTCCCCTTACACTGAAGCTTTCTTT. Protein sequence: CASSSPYTEAFF.